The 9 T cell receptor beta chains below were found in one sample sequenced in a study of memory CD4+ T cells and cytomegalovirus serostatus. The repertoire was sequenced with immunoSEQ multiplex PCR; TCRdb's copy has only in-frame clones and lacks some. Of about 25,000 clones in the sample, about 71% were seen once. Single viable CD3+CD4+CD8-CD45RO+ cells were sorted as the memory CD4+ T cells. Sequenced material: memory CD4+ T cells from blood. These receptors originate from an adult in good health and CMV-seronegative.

The CDR3 DNA is TGTGCCAGCAGTGTTCTGGTCGGAAACACCATATATTTT. It encodes CASSVLVGNTIYF. This chain joins TRBV6-1 and TRBJ1-3; D not certain. Germline V gene lookup returns CDR1 MNHNS and CDR2 SASEGT. Trimming removed 4 bases from V and 4 bases from J, with 8 bases in between. The CDR3 contains 13 residues.

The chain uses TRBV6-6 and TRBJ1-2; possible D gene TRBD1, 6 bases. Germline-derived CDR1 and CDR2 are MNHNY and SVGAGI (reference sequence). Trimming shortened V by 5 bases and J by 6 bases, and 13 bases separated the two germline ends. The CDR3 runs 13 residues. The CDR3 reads CASSQGQRNGYTF. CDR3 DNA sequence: TGTGCCAGCAGTCAAGGACAGCGCAATGGCTACACCTTC.

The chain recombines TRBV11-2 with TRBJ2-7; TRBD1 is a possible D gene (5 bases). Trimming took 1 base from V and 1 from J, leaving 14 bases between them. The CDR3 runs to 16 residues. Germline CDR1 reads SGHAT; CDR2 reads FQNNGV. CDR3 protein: CASSLVGPSGSYEQYF. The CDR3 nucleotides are TGTGCCAGCAGCTTAGTTGGCCCCTCAGGGTCCTACGAGCAGTACTTC.

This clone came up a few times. The CDR3 loop is CASSLGDNSPLHF. CDR3 in DNA: TGCGCCAGCAGCTTGGGCGATAATTCACCCCTCCACTTT. The V call is TRBV5-1, the J call TRBJ1-6, with D hard to call. CDR1 SGHRS and CDR2 YFSETQ come from the germline V gene. The CDR3 covers 13 residues. Trimming removed 0 bases at V and 5 bases at J, with 3 bases between.

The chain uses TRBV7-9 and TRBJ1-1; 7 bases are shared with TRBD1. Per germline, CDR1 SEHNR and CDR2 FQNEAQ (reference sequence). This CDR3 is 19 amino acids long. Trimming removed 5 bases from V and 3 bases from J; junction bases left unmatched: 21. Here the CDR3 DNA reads TGTGCCAGCAGCACAGCCGGTGCGACAGGGACAAAAAGGGACACTGAAGCTTTCTTT. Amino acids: CASSTAGATGTKRDTEAFF.

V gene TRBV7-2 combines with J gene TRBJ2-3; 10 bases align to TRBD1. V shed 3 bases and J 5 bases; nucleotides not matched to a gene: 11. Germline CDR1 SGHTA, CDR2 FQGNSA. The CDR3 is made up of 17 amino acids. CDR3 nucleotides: TGTGCCAGCAGCTTTAAGACAGGGGGCGGGGGGTTAGATACGCAGTATTTT. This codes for CASSFKTGGGGLDTQYF.

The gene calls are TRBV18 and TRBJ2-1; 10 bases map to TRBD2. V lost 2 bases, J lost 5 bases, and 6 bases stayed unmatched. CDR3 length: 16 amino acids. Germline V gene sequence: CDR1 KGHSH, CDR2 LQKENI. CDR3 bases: TGTGCCAGCTCACCAAGGGCTAGCGGGAGTAACAATGAGCAGTTCTTC. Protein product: CASSPRASGSNNEQFF.

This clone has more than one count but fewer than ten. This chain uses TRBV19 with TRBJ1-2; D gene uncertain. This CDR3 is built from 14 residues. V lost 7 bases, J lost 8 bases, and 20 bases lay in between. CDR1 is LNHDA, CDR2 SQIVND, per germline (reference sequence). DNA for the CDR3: TGTGCCAGTATATCACGACATATCGAGATGGGCTACACCTTC. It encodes CASISRHIEMGYTF.

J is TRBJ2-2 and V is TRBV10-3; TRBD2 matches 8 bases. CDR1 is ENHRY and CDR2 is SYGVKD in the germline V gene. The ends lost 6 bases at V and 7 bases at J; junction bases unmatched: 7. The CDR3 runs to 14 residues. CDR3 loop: CAISIREGDGELFF. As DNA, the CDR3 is TGTGCCATCAGCATCCGGGAGGGCGACGGGGAGCTGTTTTTT.